This TCR beta chain was documented in a study of regulatory T cells in long-lasting Graves disease. Time point defined: newly diagnosed GD, antithyroid drugs for less than 3 months. The authors made the TCR library using RNA they extracted from PBMCs. This clonotype was seen at least ten times. Libraries of TCR beta came from iRepertoire HTBI primers plus Arm-PCR of CDR3 regions. Each CDR3 protein is one row after TCRdb ran MiXCR on the multiplex PCR reads. The sample has about 610,000 distinct CDR3 sequences; about 16% are singletons. The CDR3 runs to 15 residues. The V gene's germline CDR1 is MNHNS and CDR2 SASEGT. Trimming took off 7 bases at V and 8 bases at J, with 23 bases between the two ends. This sample also belongs to another study, concerning T cells in Graves' hyperthyroidism and ophthalmopathy.

J is TRBJ1-2 and V is TRBV6-1, with D tentatively TRBD1 (6 bases). Here the sequenced sample was peripheral blood mononuclear cells (PBMCs), taken at new diagnosis, from a patient treated with antithyroid drugs. The receptor was derived from a man younger than 35 with Graves disease. CDR3 sequence: CASTQDEGQRVGYTF. CDR3 nucleotide sequence: TGTGCCAGCACTCAAGATGAGGGACAACGAGTGGGCTACACCTTC.